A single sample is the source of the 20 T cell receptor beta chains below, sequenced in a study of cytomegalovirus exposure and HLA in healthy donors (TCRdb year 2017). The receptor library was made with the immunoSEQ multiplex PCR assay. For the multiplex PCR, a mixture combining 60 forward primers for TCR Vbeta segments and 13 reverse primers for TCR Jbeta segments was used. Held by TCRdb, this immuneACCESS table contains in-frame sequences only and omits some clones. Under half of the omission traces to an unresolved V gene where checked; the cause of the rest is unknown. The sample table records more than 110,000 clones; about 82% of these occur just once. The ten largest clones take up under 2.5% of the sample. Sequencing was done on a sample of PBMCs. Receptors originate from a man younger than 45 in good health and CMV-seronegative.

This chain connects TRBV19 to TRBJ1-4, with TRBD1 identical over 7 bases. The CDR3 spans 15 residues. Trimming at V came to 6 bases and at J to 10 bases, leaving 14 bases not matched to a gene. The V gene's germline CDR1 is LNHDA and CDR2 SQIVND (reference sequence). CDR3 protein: CASSPPTGSYGKLFF. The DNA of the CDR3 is TGTGCCAGTAGCCCACCGACAGGGTCTTACGGAAAACTGTTTTTT.

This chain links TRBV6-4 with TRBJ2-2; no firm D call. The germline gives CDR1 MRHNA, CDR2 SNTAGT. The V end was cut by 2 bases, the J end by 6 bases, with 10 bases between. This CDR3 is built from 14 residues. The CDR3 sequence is CASSDQASSGELFF. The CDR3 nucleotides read TGTGCCAGCAGTGACCAAGCGTCCTCCGGGGAGCTGTTTTTT.

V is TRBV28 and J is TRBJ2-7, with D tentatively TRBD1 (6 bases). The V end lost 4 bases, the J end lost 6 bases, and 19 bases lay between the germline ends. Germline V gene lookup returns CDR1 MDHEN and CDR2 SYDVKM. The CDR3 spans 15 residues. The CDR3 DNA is TGTGCCAGCAGTTCCCAGGGGAGTATGCTACCCGAGCAGTACTTC. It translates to CASSSQGSMLPEQYF.

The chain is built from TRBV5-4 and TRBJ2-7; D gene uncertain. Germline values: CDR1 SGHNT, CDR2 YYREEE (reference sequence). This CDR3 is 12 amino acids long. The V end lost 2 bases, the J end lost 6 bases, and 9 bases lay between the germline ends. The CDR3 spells CASSLGVREQYF. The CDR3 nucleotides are TGTGCCAGCAGCTTAGGAGTTCGCGAGCAGTACTTC.

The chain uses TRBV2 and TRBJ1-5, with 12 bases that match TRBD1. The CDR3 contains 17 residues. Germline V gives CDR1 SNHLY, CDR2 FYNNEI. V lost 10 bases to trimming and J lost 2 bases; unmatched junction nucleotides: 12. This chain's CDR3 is CAKQGGQGAVGNQPQHF. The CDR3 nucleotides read TGTGCCAAGCAGGGGGGACAGGGGGCGGTCGGCAATCAGCCCCAGCATTTT.

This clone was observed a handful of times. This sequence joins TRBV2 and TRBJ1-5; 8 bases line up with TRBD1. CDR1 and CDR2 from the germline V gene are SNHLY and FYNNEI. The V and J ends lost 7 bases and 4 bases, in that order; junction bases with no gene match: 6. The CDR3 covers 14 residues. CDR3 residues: CASNRQGINQPQHF. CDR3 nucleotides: TGTGCCAGCAACCGACAGGGGATTAATCAGCCCCAGCATTTT.

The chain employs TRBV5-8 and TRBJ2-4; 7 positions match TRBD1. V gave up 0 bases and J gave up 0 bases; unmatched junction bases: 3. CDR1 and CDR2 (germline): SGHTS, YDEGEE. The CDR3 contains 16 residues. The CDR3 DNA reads TGTGCCAGCAGCTTGGGGACAGGCTTAGCCAAAAACATTCAGTACTTC. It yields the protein CASSLGTGLAKNIQYF.

The CDR3 spells CACRDRGGETQYF. In DNA form, the CDR3 reads TGTGCCTGCAGGGACAGGGGCGGGGAGACCCAGTACTTC. J is TRBJ2-5 and V is TRBV19, with 10 bases matching TRBD1. Germline values: CDR1 LNHDA, CDR2 SQIVND (reference sequence). J gave up 5 bases and V 11 bases, and 8 bases lay outside the gene matches. The CDR3 contains 13 residues.

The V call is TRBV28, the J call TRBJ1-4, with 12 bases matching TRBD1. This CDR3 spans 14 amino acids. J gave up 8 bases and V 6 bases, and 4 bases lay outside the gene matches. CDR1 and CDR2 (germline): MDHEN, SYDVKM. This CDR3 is CASRRDRGLEKLFF. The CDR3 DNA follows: TGTGCCAGCAGGCGGGACAGGGGGCTGGAAAAACTGTTTTTT.

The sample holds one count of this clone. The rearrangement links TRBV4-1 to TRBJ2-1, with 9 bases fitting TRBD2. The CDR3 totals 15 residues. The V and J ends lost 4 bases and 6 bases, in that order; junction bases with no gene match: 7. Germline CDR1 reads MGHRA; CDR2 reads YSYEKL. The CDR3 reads CASSRLAGPSNEQFF. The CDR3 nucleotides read TGCGCCAGCAGCCGTCTAGCGGGACCTAGCAATGAGCAGTTCTTC.

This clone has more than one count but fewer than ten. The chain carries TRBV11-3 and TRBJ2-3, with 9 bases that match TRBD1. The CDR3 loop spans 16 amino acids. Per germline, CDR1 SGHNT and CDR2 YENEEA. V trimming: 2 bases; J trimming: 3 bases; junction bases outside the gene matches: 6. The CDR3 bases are TGTGCCAGCAGCTTAACTGGACAGGGGAGGACAGATACGCAGTATTTT. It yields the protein CASSLTGQGRTDTQYF.

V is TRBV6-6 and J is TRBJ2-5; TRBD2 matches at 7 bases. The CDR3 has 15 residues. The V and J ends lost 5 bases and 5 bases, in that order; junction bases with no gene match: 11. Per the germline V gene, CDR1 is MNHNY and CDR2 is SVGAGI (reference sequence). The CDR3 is CASSPGLVLGETQYF. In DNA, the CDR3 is TGTGCCAGCAGTCCTGGACTAGTACTTGGGGAGACCCAGTACTTC.

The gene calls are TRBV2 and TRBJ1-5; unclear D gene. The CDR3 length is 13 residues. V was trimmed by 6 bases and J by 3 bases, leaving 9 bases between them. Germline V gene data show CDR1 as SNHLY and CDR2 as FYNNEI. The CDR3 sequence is CASSPFSNQPQHF. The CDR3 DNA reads TGTGCCAGCAGCCCCTTTTCCAATCAGCCCCAGCATTTT.

The CDR3 reads CASSQRGTNEKLFF. Written as DNA, the CDR3 is TGTGCCAGCAGTCAGCGGGGAACTAATGAAAAACTGTTTTTT. This rearrangement joins TRBV6-1 to TRBJ1-4; the D is unclear. CDR3 size: 14 residues. Germline V lookup: CDR1 MNHNS, CDR2 SASEGT. V was cut by 5 bases and J by 1 base, with 8 bases left in between.

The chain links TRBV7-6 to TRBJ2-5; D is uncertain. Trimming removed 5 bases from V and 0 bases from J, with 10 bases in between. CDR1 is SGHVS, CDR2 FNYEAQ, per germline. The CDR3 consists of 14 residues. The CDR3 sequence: CASSPRSYQETQYF. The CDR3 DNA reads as TGTGCCAGCAGCCCACGGTCTTACCAAGAGACCCAGTACTTC.

This CDR3 reads CASSGQGYEQYF. The CDR3, as DNA: TGTGCCAGCAGCGGACAGGGCTACGAGCAGTACTTC. The chain has TRBV7-6 and TRBJ2-7; 8 bases line up with TRBD1. V shed 5 bases, J shed 3 bases, and the junction held 0 bases outside the gene matches. The CDR3 length is 12 residues. Per germline, CDR1 SGHVS and CDR2 FNYEAQ.

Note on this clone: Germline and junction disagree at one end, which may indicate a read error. DNA of the CDR3: TGTGCCACCCGCGGGGGTTCCTTCAGCAATCAGCCCCAGAATTTT. As protein: CATRGGSFSNQPQNF. V usage is TRBV28 and J usage is TRBJ1-5; D possibly corresponds to TRBD1 (5 bases). The CDR3 is made up of 15 amino acids. In germline, CDR1 is MDHEN, CDR2 SYDVKM.

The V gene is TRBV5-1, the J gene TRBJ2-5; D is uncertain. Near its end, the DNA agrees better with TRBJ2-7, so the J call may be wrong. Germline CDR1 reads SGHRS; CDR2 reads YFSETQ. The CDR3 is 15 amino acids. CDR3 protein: CASSLDGANSYEQYF. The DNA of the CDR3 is TGCGCCAGCAGCCTCGACGGAGCAAACTCCTACGAGCAGTACTTC.

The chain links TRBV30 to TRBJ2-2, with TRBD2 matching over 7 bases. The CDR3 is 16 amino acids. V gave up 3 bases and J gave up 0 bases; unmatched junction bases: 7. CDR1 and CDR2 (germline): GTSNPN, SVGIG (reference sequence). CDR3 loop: CAWRGVAGSNTGELFF. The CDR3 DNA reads TGTGCCTGGAGGGGCGTAGCGGGCTCGAACACCGGGGAGCTGTTTTTT.

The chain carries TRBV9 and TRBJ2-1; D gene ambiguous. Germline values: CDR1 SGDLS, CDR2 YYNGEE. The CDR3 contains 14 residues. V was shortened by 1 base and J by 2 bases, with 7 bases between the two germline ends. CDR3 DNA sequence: TGTGCCAGCAGCGTAAGCAGGCCCTACAATGAGCAGTTCTTC. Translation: CASSVSRPYNEQFF.